This is a list of T cell receptor beta chains from one sample in a study of CD8 T cells in Susac syndrome. TCRdb re-called the immunoSEQ multiplex PCR reads through MiXCR, storing one row per CDR3 protein. The sample holds 150,000 to 200,000 distinct CDR3 sequences; over 85% are singletons and the top ten take over 0.08%. The sample consisted of CD4+ T cells from PBMCs. Source of these receptors: a human donor with multiple sclerosis. Each CDR3 is given without its conserved first and last residue. Clone size is stated in some rows and not others, as once, few, many or a class when expanded.

>TRBV7-3|.|11
ASSLRTFGELF
>TRBV7-8|.|14
ASSSIGGASYNEQF
>TRBV6-1|.|12
ASSEDRGDSPLH
>TRBV3-1|once|14
ASSLRGGASYNEQF
>TRBV4-2|.|13
ASSQDRTYQETQY
>TRBV12-3/TRBV12-4|.|14
ASSPATGYGANVLT
>TRBV7-9|.|15
ASSFRASGGLLGEQF
>TRBV9|.|13
ASSPRDRGADTQY
>TRBV30|once|11
AWSRPNTGELF
>TRBV7-8|.|12
ASSLDIIGDGYT
>TRBV20-1|.|16
SAAQRQGMGGGNQPQH
>TRBV7-2|.|12
ASSFNRWYNEQF
>TRBV25-1|.|12
ASSSTGSNQPQH
>TRBV18|.|11
ASSPSRPNEQY
>TRBV11-1|.|13
ASSLPGQANEKLF
>TRBV29-1|.|12
SVVVGSSYNEQF
>TRBV3-1|.|10
ASSQGGDEQY
>TRBV3-1|.|9
ASSFQGSYT
>TRBV10-3|.|12
AISEQGVTYEQY
>TRBV5-1|.|13
ASSAGLAGVDTQY
>TRBV5-1|.|12
ASNRGDFNYGYT
>TRBV12-3/TRBV12-4|once|16
ASGGGSLSSSSTDTQY
>TRBV2|.|12
ASTGGNSGNTIY
>TRBV9|.|13
ASSPTAGGIYEQY
>TRBV2|.|12
ASNGQGTGNTIY
>TRBV29-1|once|10
SAGTGDYGYT
>TRBV19|.|14
ASSPRQTYSNQPQH
>TRBV6-6|once|12
ASTQGGINQPQH
>TRBV6-5|once|12
ASSYLRMNTEAF
>TRBV11-2|.|12
ASSLPSGGHTQY
>TRBV5-1|.|12
ASSLMDRGRGYT
>TRBV5-6|.|16
ASSFGGSSPPPADTQY
>TRBV3-1|once|13
ASSQGLALIYEQY
>TRBV20-1|.|10
SARGGGNTIY
>TRBV30|.|11
AWGRLRNQPQH
>TRBV20-1|.|14
SARDRPYTHDYGYT
>TRBV5-4|.|14
ASSTYLPDRGYGYT
>TRBV7-9|.|13
ASSFGAGGQETQY
>TRBV6-5|once|15
ASSYGTGNPNTGELF
>TRBV3-1|.|12
ASSQVGGLSEQY
>TRBV12-3/TRBV12-4|.|12
ASKGPAYQETQY
>TRBV5-1|.|13
ASSLATGRTNEQF
>TRBV12-3/TRBV12-4|.|12
ASGPRQGNSPLH
>TRBV4-3|.|15
ASSQGLTSSGANVLT
>TRBV7-9|once|13
ASSLREIRGTEAF
>TRBV6-6|.|10
ASSPPQETQY
>TRBV4-1|.|14
ASSQDEGGHNSPLH
>TRBV2|.|11
ASRLADTGELF
>TRBV5-1|.|12
ASSVGQNNSPLH
>TRBV6-2/TRBV6-3|.|14
ASSPRLAGALYEQY
>TRBV28|.|14
ASSPTGAQNTGELF
>TRBV15|.|13
ATSIDPRVDTEAF
>TRBV2|.|12
ASTLYRSGNTIY
>TRBV5-6|.|13
ASSLAGTEQETQY
>TRBV7-2|.|13
ASSLDGGKPYEQY
>TRBV18|.|10
ASSPPNSPLH